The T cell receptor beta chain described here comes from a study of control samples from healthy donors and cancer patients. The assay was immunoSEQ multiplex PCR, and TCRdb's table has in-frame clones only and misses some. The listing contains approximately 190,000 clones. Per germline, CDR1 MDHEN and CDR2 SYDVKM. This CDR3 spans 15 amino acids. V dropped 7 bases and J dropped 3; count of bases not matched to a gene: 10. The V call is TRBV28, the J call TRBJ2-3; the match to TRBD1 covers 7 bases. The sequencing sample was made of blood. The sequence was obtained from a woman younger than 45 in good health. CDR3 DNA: TGTGCCAGCATAGACAACAGGGGCAAGACAGATACGCAGTATTTT. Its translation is CASIDNRGKTDTQYF.